The 9 T cell receptor beta chains in this list originate from one sample, sequenced in a study of cytomegalovirus exposure and HLA in healthy donors. Clones were read by immunoSEQ multiplex PCR, and TCRdb kept only the in-frame ones, dropping some. Of roughly 75,000 clones in the sample, approximately 94% were seen once. Sequenced sample: PBMCs. Every receptor here comes from a woman aged 18-30 years in good health and CMV-seropositive.

In DNA, the CDR3 is TGTGCCAGTAGTATAGCCCACCGGACAGGGTTGCACACTGAAGCTTTCTTT. Translating gives CASSIAHRTGLHTEAFF. The chain uses TRBV19 and TRBJ1-1, with TRBD1 identical over 8 bases. The CDR3 contains 17 residues. Germline lookup yields CDR1 LNHDA and CDR2 SQIVND (reference sequence). Trimming cost V 1 base and J 3 bases; bases outside gene matches: 10. The full variable domain, completed using reference TRBV19 and TRBJ1-1, is DGGITQSPKYLFRKEGQNVTLSCEQNLNHDAMYWYRQDPGQGLRLIYYSQIVNDFQKGDIAEGYSVSREKKESFPLTVTSAQKNPTAFYLCASSIAHRTGLHTEAFFGQGTRLTVV.

The chain links TRBV25-1 to TRBJ2-7; D gene uncertain. The CDR3 contains 14 residues. Germline CDR1 MGHDK, CDR2 SYGVNS. Trimming pared 3 bases from V and 3 bases from J, leaving 12 bases between. The CDR3 nucleotides read TGTGCCAGCAGTGATCCTTGGGCCTACTACGAGCAGTACTTC. This sequence encodes CASSDPWAYYEQYF.

The chain is built from TRBV11-3 and TRBJ1-1, with 7 bases that match TRBD1. There are 13 residues in the CDR3. V was pared by 5 bases and J by 2 bases, with 2 bases of the junction left unmatched. Germline V gene data show CDR1 as SGHNT and CDR2 as YENEEA. In DNA, the CDR3 is TGTGCCAGCAGCGGGACAGCTAACACTGAAGCTTTCTTT. Protein: CASSGTANTEAFF.

V and J are TRBV13 and TRBJ2-1, with TRBD2 identical over 11 bases. The CDR3 contains 18 residues. V lost 4 bases, J lost 1 base, and 9 bases stayed unmatched. CDR1 PRHDT and CDR2 FYEKMQ come from the germline V gene (reference sequence). CDR3: CASSSISGGGISYNEQFF. The CDR3 DNA follows: TGTGCCAGCAGCTCGATTAGCGGGGGGGGGATATCCTACAATGAGCAGTTCTTC.

This clone was seen a single time. The chain carries TRBV28 and TRBJ2-7, with 12 bases aligning to TRBD1. V shed 5 bases, J shed 6 bases, and the junction held 8 bases outside the gene matches. This CDR3 contains 15 residues. Per the germline V gene, CDR1 is MDHEN and CDR2 is SYDVKM. CDR3 bases: TGTGCCAGCAGTCCCGCGGGACAGGGGGCGGGCGAGCAGTACTTC. Residues: CASSPAGQGAGEQYF.

The J gene is TRBJ1-1, the V gene TRBV11-3; possibly TRBD1 for D (5 bases). Germline V CDR1 and CDR2: SGHNT, YENEEA. The CDR3 has 14 amino acids. The V end was cut by 6 bases, the J end by 8 bases, with 19 bases between. The CDR3 spells CASRTAGEGREAFF. DNA of the CDR3: TGTGCCAGCAGGACAGCCGGGGAGGGCCGAGAAGCTTTCTTT.

The chain links TRBV19 to TRBJ1-3, with D tentatively TRBD1 (5 bases). The germline V gene has CDR1 LNHDA and CDR2 SQIVND (reference sequence). V shed 6 bases and J shed 0 bases, with 12 bases lying between them. The CDR3 consists of 15 residues. The CDR3 region is CASRPPGVSGNTIYF. DNA of the CDR3: TGTGCCAGTAGACCTCCGGGGGTCTCTGGAAACACCATATATTTT.

The V call is TRBV18, the J call TRBJ2-1; D possibly corresponds to TRBD1 (6 bases). Germline V gene lookup returns CDR1 KGHSH and CDR2 LQKENI. The CDR3 is 18 residues long. Trimming stripped 3 bases from V and 5 bases from J, with 23 bases between. This CDR3 is CASSPKRGTILLNNEQFF. As DNA, the CDR3 is TGTGCCAGCTCACCCAAAAGGGGGACGATATTACTCAACAATGAGCAGTTCTTC.

The chain links TRBV15 to TRBJ1-2; 7 bases are shared with TRBD1. Germline assignment: CDR1 LNHNV and CDR2 YYDKDF (reference sequence). This CDR3 has 14 amino acids. Trimming cost V 4 bases and J 3 bases; bases outside gene matches: 5. CDR3 DNA: TGTGCCACCAGCAAAAGACAGGGTGACTATGGCTACACCTTC. It yields the protein CATSKRQGDYGYTF.